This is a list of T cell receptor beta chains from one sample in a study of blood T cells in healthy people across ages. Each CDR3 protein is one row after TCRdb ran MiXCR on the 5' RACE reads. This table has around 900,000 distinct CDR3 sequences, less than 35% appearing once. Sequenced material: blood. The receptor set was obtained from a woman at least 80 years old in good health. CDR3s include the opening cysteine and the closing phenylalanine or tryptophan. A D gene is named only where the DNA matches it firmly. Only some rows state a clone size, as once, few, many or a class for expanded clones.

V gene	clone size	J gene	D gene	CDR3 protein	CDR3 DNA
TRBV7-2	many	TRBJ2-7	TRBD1	CASSSWTGGEQYF	TGTGCCAGCAGCTCTTGGACAGGAGGCGAGCAGTACTTC
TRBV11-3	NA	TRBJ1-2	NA	CASSYQTDQGYTF	TGTGCCAGCAGCTACCAGACAGATCAAGGCTACACCTTC
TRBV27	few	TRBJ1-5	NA	CASSPQGWGRSNQPQHF	TGTGCCAGCAGTCCGCAGGGGTGGGGACGTAGCAATCAGCCCCAGCATTTT
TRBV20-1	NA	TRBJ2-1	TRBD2	CSAPGLVDYNEQFF	TGCAGTGCACCTGGACTAGTTGACTACAATGAGCAGTTCTTC
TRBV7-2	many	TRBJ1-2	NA	CASSPKGNYGYTF	TGTGCCAGCAGCCCAAAGGGGAACTATGGCTACACCTTC
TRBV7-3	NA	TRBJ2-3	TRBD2	CASSLKGLAGKDTQYF	TGTGCCAGCAGCTTAAAAGGACTAGCGGGGAAAGATACGCAGTATTTT
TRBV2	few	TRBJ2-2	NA	CASSELGGANTGELFF	TGTGCCAGCAGTGAGTTGGGCGGGGCGAACACCGGGGAGCTGTTTTTT
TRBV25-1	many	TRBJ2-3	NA	CASSEFLTTTDTQYF	TGTGCCAGCAGTGAATTTCTAACTACCACAGATACGCAGTATTTT
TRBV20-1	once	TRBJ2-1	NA	CSAETGTFRSYNEQFF	TGCAGTGCGGAAACCGGGACTTTCCGCTCCTACAATGAGCAGTTCTTC
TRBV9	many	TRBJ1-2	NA	CASSVVTGPNYGYTF	TGTGCCAGCAGCGTAGTTACAGGCCCTAACTATGGCTACACCTTC
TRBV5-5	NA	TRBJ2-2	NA	CASSVDTLGELFF	TGTGCCAGCAGCGTGGATACTCTCGGGGAGCTGTTTTTT
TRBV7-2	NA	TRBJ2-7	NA	CASSLASAMEQYF	TGTGCCAGCAGTTTGGCTAGCGCGATGGAGCAGTACTTC
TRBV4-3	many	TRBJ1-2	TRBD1	CASSQHQGVVGYTF	TGCGCCAGCAGCCAACACCAGGGGGTAGTCGGCTACACCTTC
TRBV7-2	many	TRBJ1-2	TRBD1	CASSGRRDRDHGYTF	TGTGCCAGCAGCGGCCGCCGGGACAGGGATCATGGCTACACCTTC
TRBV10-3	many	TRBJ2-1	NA	CAISESPTKAPRSYNEQFF	TGTGCCATCAGTGAGTCGCCGACTAAGGCCCCCAGATCCTACAATGAGCAGTTCTTC
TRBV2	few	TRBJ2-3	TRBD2	CASSDDLAGGGTDTQYF	TGTGCCAGCAGCGACGACCTAGCGGGGGGGGGCACAGATACGCAGTATTTT
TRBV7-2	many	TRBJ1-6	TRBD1	CASSDRQGSPLHF	TGTGCCAGCAGCGACCGACAGGGCTCACCCCTCCACTTT
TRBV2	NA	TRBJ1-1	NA	CASSDRAPGTEAFF	TGTGCCAGCAGTGATCGGGCCCCCGGCACTGAAGCTTTCTTT
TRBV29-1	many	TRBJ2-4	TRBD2	CSNTGQGGNIQYF	TGCAGCAATACGGGCCAGGGAGGGAACATTCAGTACTTC
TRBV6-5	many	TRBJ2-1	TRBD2	CASSLGLAGALRDNEQFF	TGTGCCAGCAGTTTGGGACTAGCGGGGGCCCTAAGAGACAATGAGCAGTTCTTC
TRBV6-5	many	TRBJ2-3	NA	CASRRQPRGSDTQYF	TGTGCCAGCAGACGACAGCCCCGAGGATCAGATACGCAGTATTTT
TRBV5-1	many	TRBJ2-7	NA	CASSLGRATYEQYF	TGCGCCAGCAGCTTGGGACGGGCCACCTACGAGCAGTACTTC
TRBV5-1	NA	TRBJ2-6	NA	CASSLGVSGAKVLTF	TGCGCCAGCAGCTTGGGGGTATCTGGGGCCAAAGTCCTGACTTTC
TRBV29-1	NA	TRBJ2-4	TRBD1	CSVRTGFTKNIQYF	TGCAGCGTCAGGACAGGGTTTACCAAAAACATTCAGTACTTC
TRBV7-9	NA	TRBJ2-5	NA	CASSLGKNNEQYF	TGTGCCAGCAGCTTAGGCAAAAACAATGAGCAGTACTTC
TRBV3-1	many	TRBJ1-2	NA	CASSRTMGEGYTF	TGTGCCAGCAGCCGTACTATGGGCGAAGGCTACACCTTC
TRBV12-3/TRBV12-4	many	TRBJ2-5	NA	CASSPTQETQYF	TGTGCCAGCAGCCCCACTCAAGAGACCCAGTACTTC
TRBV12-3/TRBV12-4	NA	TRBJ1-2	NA	CASSFLSPVGAETF	TGTGCCAGCAGTTTTCTCTCACCAGTGGGGGCAGAGACCTTC
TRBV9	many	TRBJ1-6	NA	CASSPDGAPASPLHF	TGTGCCAGCAGCCCAGACGGGGCTCCGGCGTCACCCCTCCACTTT
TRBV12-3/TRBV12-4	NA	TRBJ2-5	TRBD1	CASSPGGPSRETQYF	TGTGCCAGCAGCCCAGGGGGCCCTTCGAGAGAGACCCAGTACTTC
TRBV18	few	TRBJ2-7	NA	CASSPPSYPYGQYF	TGTGCCAGCTCACCACCGTCCTATCCCTACGGGCAGTACTTC
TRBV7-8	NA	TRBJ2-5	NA	CASSPDGVQETQYF	TGTGCCAGCAGCCCGGACGGGGTTCAAGAGACCCAGTACTTC
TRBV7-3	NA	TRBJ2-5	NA	CASSGIAQETQYF	TGTGCCAGCAGCGGGATCGCTCAGGAGACCCAGTACTTC
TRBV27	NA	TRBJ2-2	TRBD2	CASSLLAENTGELFF	TGTGCCAGCAGTCTACTAGCGGAGAACACCGGGGAGCTGTTTTTT
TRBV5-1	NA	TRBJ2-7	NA	CASMDSNPYEQYF	TGCGCCAGCATGGACAGCAACCCCTACGAGCAGTACTTC
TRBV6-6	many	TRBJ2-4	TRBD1	CASSYARTGRAKNIQYF	TGTGCCAGCAGTTACGCCCGGACAGGGAGGGCCAAAAACATTCAGTACTTC
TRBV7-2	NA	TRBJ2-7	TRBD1	CASSTTGTDPYEQYF	TGTGCCAGCAGCACGACCGGGACAGACCCATACGAGCAGTACTTC
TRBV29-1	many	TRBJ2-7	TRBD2	CSVVTGTGGNYEQYF	TGCAGCGTCGTTACCGGGACGGGGGGAAACTACGAGCAGTACTTC
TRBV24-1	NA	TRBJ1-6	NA	CATSDGSYNSPLHF	TGTGCCACCAGTGATGGCAGTTATAATTCACCCCTCCACTTT
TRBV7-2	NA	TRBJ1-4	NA	CASGPSRVNEKLFF	TGTGCCAGCGGCCCCTCTAGAGTTAATGAAAAACTGTTTTTT
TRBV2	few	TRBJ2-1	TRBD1	CASLPGQGGNEQFF	TGTGCCAGCCTCCCTGGACAGGGGGGCAATGAGCAGTTCTTC